Listed here are 6 T cell receptor beta chains from one sample, sequenced in a study of beta chain features in type 1 diabetes. The investigators reverse transcribed all of the isolated RNA, so they sequenced expressed TCRB transcripts. Repertoires were generated with immunoSEQ multiplex PCR, while TCRdb's copy carries only in-frame clones and drops some. The repertoire has some 220,000 clones, roughly a tenth of them found once; the top ten carry roughly 1.3%. The source material was central memory CD4+ T cells from blood. The receptor set was obtained from a man younger than 35 in good health.

This clone turned up a few times. This rearrangement joins TRBV27 to TRBJ2-3; D gene ambiguous. Per germline, CDR1 MNHEY and CDR2 SMNVEV (reference sequence). The V end was cut by 6 bases, the J end by 3 bases, with 16 bases between. The CDR3 extends over 15 amino acids. The CDR3 spells CASSPRTGLTDTQYF. CDR3 coding DNA: TGTGCCAGCAGCCCTAGGACCGGATTAACAGATACGCAGTATTTT.

This clone occurred many times. The chain recombines TRBV28 with TRBJ1-2; D not resolved. The V and J ends lost 7 bases and 2 bases respectively, with 5 bases between them. Germline V lookup: CDR1 MDHEN, CDR2 SYDVKM. The length of the CDR3 is 11 residues. CDR3 nucleotides: TGTGCCAGCAAATCCAACTATGGCTACACCTTC. Residues: CASKSNYGYTF.

The chain recombines TRBV7-8 with TRBJ2-6; 12 bases map to TRBD1. Germline V gene lookup returns CDR1 SGHVS and CDR2 FQNEAQ. V shed 4 bases and J 4 bases; nucleotides not matched to a gene: 8. The CDR3 totals 18 residues. The CDR3 spells CASSSRDRGLGGANVLTF. The CDR3 nucleotides are TGTGCCAGCAGCTCCCGGGACAGGGGGCTGGGAGGGGCCAACGTCCTGACTTTC.

As to this clone: Other DNA sequences in this specimen translate into the identical CDR3. This CDR3 reads CARSSYGGPTDTQYF. The CDR3 DNA follows: TGTGCCCGTAGTAGTTATGGCGGTCCCACAGATACGCAGTATTTT. The J gene is TRBJ2-3, the V gene TRBV30; the D is unclear. Trimming took off 8 bases at V and 2 bases at J, with 20 bases between the two ends. The germline CDR1 and CDR2 sequences are GTSNPN and SVGIG (reference sequence). The CDR3 has 15 residues. Complete variable domain (other parts from reference TRBV30 and TRBJ2-3): SQTIHQWPATLVQPVGSPLSLECTVEGTSNPNLYWYRQAAGRGLQLLFYSVGIGQISSEVPQNLSASRPQDRQFILSSKKLLLSDSGFYLCARSSYGGPTDTQYFGPGTRLTVL.

V is TRBV5-1 and J is TRBJ2-3; D remains ambiguous. V was pared by 0 bases and J by 5 bases, with 16 bases between. This CDR3 spans 16 amino acids. The germline CDR1 and CDR2 sequences are SGHRS and YFSETQ. The DNA of the CDR3 is TGCGCCAGCAGCTTGGTTGCGTCACCGAGGAAAGATACGCAGTATTTT. The encoded protein is CASSLVASPRKDTQYF.

This clone was detected only a few times. A much bigger clone sits one base away, suggesting this may be a read error. This chain connects TRBV30 to TRBJ1-1; D not certain. The CDR3 spans 13 residues. Germline V gene lookup returns CDR1 GTSNPN and CDR2 SVGIG (reference sequence). The CDR3 sequence is CSWSYRVNTEAFF. CDR3 bases: TGTTCCTGGAGTTACCGAGTGAACACTGAAGCTTTCTTT.